The T cell receptor beta chain described here comes from a study of blood T cell repertoires in COVID-19. Study information: Samples representing acute and convalescent COVID-19 were sourced from the United States, Italy and Spain.

V lost 1 base and J lost 5; bases outside the gene matches: 9. This CDR3 is 18 amino acids long. Germline CDR1 reads SGHAT; CDR2 reads FQNNGV. Authors' analysis steps: Using reference gene primer amplification, nucleated cell counts were estimated. Data came from immunoSEQ multiplex PCR; TCRdb stores just in-frame clones and leaves some out. The DNA was the basis for D and trimming; V, J and clone size are from that table. Here the sample spans 250,000 to 350,000 clones, roughly 90% being singletons. This clonotype was obtained from a woman between 55 and 75 years old with acute or convalescent COVID-19. The sample was peripheral blood. The chain has TRBV11-2 and TRBJ2-1, with TRBD2 matching over 12 bases. The CDR3 DNA sequence: TGTGCCAGCAGCTTAGTAGGCCGACTAGCGGGGGTAAACAATGAGCAGTTCTTC. It codes for CASSLVGRLAGVNNEQFF. The whole variable domain, filled in from reference TRBV11-2 and TRBJ2-1, reads EAGVAQSPRYKIIEKRQSVAFWCNPISGHATLYWYQQILGQGPKLLIQFQNNGVVDDSQLPKDRFSAERLKGVDSTLKIQPAKLEDSAVYLCASSLVGRLAGVNNEQFFGPGTRLTVL.